This paragraph covers one T cell receptor beta chain sequence. What it recognizes is unknown. This may come from a read error, since a much larger clone is one base off. Other DNA sequences within the sample encode an identical CDR3. The data derive from a study of shared clonotypes between healthy human individuals. The length of the CDR3 is 14 residues. V was clipped by 0 bases and J by 1 base, with 7 bases between them. The germline gives CDR1 SGHNT, CDR2 YYREEE (reference sequence). Broader study findings: In contrast to clonotypes shared by all four donors, non-shared clonotypes had lower generation probabilities.

TCRdb's table, derived via immunoSEQ multiplex PCR, lists solely in-frame clones and lacks some. This table has about 1.1 million clones, about 80% appearing once. Sequenced input: memory CD4+ T cells from PBMCs. Specified subset: CD45RA-negative fraction. The gene calls are TRBV5-4 and TRBJ1-1; D is unclear. The TCR comes from a man in his late teens or twenties in good health. Some clones in this sample may be carry-over from other donors' samples. CDR3 nucleotides: TGTGCCAGCAGCTTGGCAGCAGGGAACACTGAAGCTTTCTTT. Translation: CASSLAAGNTEAFF.